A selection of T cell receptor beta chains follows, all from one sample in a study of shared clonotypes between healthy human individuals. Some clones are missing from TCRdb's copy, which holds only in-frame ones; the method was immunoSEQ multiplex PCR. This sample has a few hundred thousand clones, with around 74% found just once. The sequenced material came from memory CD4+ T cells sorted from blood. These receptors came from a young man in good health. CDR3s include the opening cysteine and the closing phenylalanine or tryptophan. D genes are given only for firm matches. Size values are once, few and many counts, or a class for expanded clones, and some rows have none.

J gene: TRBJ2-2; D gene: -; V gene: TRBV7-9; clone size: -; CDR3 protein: CASSLGDYKGSGTGELFF; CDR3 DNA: TGTGCCAGCAGCTTAGGTGACTACAAGGGTTCGGGCACCGGGGAGCTGTTTTTT
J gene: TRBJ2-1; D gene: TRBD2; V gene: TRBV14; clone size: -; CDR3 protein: CASSQPGLAVYNEQFF; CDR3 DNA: TGTGCCAGCAGCCAACCCGGACTAGCGGTGTACAATGAGCAGTTCTTC
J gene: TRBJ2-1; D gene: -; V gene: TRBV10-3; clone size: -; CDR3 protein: CAISEPGGRRSSYNEQFF; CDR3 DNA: TGTGCCATCAGTGAGCCGGGCGGCAGGCGAAGCTCCTACAATGAGCAGTTCTTC
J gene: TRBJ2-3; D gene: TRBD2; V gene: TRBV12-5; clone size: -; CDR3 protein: CASGWTSGRDGTDTQYF; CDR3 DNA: TGTGCTAGTGGTTGGACTAGCGGGAGGGATGGGACAGATACGCAGTATTTT
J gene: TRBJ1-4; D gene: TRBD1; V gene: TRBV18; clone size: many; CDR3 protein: CASSPEGQGSSNEKLFF; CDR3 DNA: TGTGCCAGCTCACCAGAGGGACAGGGTTCAAGTAATGAAAAACTGTTTTTT
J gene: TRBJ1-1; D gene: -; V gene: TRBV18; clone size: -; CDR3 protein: CASSGSGNTEAFF; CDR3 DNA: TGTGCCAGCTCGGGGTCAGGAAACACTGAAGCTTTCTTT
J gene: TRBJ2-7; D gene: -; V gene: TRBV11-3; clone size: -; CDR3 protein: CASSSAASSYEQYF; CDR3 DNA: TGTGCCAGTTCTTCGGCAGCGAGCTCCTACGAGCAGTACTTC
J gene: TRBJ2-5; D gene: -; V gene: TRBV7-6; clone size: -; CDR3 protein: CASSPNREETQYF; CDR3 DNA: TGTGCCAGCAGCCCTAACAGGGAAGAGACCCAGTACTTC
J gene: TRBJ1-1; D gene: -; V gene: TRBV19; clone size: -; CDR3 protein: CASSNRAGSDTEAFF; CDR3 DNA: TGTGCCAGTAGTAACAGGGCGGGGTCTGACACTGAAGCTTTCTTT
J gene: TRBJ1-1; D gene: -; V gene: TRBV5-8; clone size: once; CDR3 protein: CASTPGRRNTEAFF; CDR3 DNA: TGTGCCAGCACCCCGGGGCGACGGAACACTGAAGCTTTCTTT
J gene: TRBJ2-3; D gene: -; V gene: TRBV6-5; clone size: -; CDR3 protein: CASSYSTTGNTQYF; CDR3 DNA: TGTGCCAGCAGTTACTCGACAACAGGGAATACGCAGTATTTT
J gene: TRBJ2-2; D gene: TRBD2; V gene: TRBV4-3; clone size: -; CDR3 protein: CASSLLAGVPGELFF; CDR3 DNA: TGCGCCAGCAGCCTCTTAGCGGGAGTCCCCGGGGAGCTGTTTTTT
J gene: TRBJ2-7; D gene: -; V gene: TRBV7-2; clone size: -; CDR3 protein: CASSPQGGGYEQYF; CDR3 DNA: TGTGCCAGCAGCCCACAGGGTGGAGGCTACGAGCAGTACTTC
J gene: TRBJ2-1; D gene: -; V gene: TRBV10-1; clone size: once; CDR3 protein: CASRDPSVLQMFF; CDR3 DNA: TGCGCCAGCAGGGATCCTAGCGTCCTACAAATGTTCTTC
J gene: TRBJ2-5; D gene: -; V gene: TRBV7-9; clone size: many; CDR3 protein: CASSLGLAGETQYF; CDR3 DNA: TGTGCCAGCAGCTTAGGGCTAGCAGGGGAGACCCAGTACTTC
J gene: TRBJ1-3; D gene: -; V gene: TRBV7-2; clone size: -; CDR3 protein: CASSLRGASSGNTIYF; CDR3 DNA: TGTGCCAGCAGCTTAAGGGGGGCTAGCTCTGGAAACACCATATATTTT
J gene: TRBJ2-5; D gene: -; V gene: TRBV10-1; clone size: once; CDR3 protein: CASSDGGQETQYF; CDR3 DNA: TGCGCCAGCAGTGACGGCGGTCAAGAGACCCAGTACTTC
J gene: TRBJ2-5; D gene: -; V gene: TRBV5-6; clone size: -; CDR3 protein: CASGRRQETQYF; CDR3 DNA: TGTGCCAGCGGAAGAAGGCAAGAGACCCAGTACTTC
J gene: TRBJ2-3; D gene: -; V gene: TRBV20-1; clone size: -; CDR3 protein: CSAGLANTQYF; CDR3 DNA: TGCAGTGCTGGATTGGCGAATACGCAGTATTTT
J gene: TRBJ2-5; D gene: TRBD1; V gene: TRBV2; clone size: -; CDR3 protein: CASSEGTGKETQYF; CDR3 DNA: TGTGCCAGCAGTGAGGGGACAGGGAAAGAGACCCAGTACTTC
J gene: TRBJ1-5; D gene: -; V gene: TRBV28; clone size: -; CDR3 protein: CASSSGTVAQPQHF; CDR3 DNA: TGTGCCAGCAGTTCCGGGACCGTCGCTCAGCCCCAGCATTTT
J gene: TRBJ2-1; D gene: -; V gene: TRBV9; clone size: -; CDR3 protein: CASSVTGNYNEQFF; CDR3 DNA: TGTGCCAGCAGCGTAACAGGCAACTACAATGAGCAGTTCTTC
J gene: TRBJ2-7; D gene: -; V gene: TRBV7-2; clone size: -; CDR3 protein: CASSLEPGGAYEQYF; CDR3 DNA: TGTGCCAGCAGCTTAGAGCCGGGCGGAGCCTACGAGCAGTACTTC
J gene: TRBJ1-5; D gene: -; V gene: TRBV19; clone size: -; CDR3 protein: CASSVTGSAQHF; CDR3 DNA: TGTGCCAGTAGTGTCACAGGGTCGGCCCAGCATTTT
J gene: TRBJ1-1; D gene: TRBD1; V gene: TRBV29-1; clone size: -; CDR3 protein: CSVGTGGNTEAFF; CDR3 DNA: TGCAGCGTAGGAACAGGGGGCAACACTGAAGCTTTCTTT
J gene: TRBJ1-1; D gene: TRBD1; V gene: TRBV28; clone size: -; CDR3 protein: CASSLVRDSTEAFF; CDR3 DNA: TGTGCCAGCAGTTTAGTCCGGGACAGTACTGAAGCTTTCTTT
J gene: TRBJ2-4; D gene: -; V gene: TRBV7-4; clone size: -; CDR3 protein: CASSLPLAKNIQYF; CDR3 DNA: TGTGCCAGCAGCTTACCGTTAGCCAAAAACATTCAGTACTTC
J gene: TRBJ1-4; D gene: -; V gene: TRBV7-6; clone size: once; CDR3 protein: CASSLGGEKLFF; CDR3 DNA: TGTGCCAGCAGCTTAGGGGGAGAAAAACTGTTTTTT
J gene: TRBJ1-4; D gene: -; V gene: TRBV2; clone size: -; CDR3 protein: CASSEDPDEKLFF; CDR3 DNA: TGTGCCAGCAGTGAAGATCCGGATGAAAAACTGTTTTTT
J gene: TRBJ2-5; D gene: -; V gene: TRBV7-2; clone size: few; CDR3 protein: CASSDSVGETQYF; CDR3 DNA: TGTGCCAGCAGTGACAGTGTGGGAGAGACCCAGTACTTC
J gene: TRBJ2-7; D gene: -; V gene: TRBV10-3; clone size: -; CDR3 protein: CAISDTSGASWYEQYF; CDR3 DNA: TGTGCCATCAGTGATACATCAGGGGCCAGTTGGTACGAGCAGTACTTC
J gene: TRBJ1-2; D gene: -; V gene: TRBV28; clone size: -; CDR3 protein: CASSFRGSYGYTF; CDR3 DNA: TGTGCCAGCAGTTTTCGGGGATCCTATGGCTACACCTTC
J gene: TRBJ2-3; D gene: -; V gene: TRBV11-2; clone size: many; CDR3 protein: CASSQRGASTDTQYF; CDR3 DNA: TGTGCCAGCAGCCAAAGGGGAGCGAGCACAGATACGCAGTATTTT
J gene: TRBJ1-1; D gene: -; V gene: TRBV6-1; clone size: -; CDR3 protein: CASSPRFEAFF; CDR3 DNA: TGTGCCAGCAGCCCGCGCTTTGAAGCTTTCTTT
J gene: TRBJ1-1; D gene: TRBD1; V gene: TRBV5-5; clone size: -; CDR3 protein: CASTSTGGETEAFF; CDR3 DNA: TGTGCCAGCACCTCGACAGGGGGCGAAACTGAAGCTTTCTTT
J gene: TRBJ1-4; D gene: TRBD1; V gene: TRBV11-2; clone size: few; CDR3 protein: CASSLGTGTGEKLFF; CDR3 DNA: TGTGCCAGCAGCTTAGGGACCGGGACAGGGGAAAAACTGTTTTTT
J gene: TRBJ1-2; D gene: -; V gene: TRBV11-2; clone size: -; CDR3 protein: CASSSEGHDYTF; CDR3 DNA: TGTGCCAGCAGCTCAGAGGGTCATGACTACACCTTC
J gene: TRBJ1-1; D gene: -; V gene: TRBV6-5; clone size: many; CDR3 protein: CASSYSLNTEAFF; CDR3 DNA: TGTGCCAGCAGTTACTCTTTGAACACTGAAGCTTTCTTT
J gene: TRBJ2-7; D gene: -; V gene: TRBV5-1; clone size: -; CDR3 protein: CASSLRGATTTLAYEQYF; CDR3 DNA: TGCGCCAGCAGCTTGAGGGGCGCAACTACAACTCTCGCCTACGAGCAGTACTTC
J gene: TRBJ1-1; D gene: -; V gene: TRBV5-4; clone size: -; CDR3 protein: CASSPTGASTEAFF; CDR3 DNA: TGTGCCAGCAGCCCGACCGGGGCGAGCACTGAAGCTTTCTTT
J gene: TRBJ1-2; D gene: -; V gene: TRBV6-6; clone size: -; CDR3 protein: CASSYDPGPKNGYTF; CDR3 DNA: TGTGCCAGCAGTTACGATCCTGGACCTAAGAATGGCTACACCTTC
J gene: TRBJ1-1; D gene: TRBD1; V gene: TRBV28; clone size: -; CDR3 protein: CASRGTGPTEAFF; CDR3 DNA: TGTGCCAGCAGGGGGACAGGGCCCACTGAAGCTTTCTTT
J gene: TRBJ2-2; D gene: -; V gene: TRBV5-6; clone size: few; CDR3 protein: CASSLLALVAGELFF; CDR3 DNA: TGTGCCAGCAGCTTGTTAGCGCTGGTCGCCGGGGAGCTGTTTTTT
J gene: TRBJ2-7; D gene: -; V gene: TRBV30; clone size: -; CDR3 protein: CAWSARGDYEQYF; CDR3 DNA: TGTGCCTGGAGCGCACGTGGGGACTACGAGCAGTACTTC
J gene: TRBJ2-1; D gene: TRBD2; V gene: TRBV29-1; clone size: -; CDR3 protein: CSASGRKEGNEQFF; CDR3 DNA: TGCAGCGCTAGCGGGAGAAAGGAAGGCAATGAGCAGTTCTTC
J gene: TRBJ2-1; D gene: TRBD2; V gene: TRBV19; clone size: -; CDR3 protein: CASRLGLAPNNEQFF; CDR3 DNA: TGTGCCAGTAGGTTGGGACTAGCGCCCAACAATGAGCAGTTCTTC
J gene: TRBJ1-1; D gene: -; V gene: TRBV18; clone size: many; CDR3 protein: CASSPVRQMNTEAFF; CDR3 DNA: TGTGCCAGCTCACCAGTGAGACAGATGAACACTGAAGCTTTCTTT
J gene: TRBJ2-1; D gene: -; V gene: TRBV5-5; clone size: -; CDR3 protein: CASSLAGSSYNEQFF; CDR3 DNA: TGTGCCAGCAGCTTGGCGGGGAGCTCCTACAATGAGCAGTTCTTC
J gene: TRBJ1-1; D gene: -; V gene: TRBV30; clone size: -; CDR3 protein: CAWNAQAFGSSNTEAFF; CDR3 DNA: TGTGCCTGGAACGCCCAAGCCTTTGGCAGCTCGAACACTGAAGCTTTCTTT